This paragraph covers one T cell receptor (beta chain) sequence. This specimen belongs to a study of T cell responses to AZD1222 COVID-19 vaccine. Using immunoSEQ multiplex PCR, the repertoire was profiled, and TCRdb retains in-frame clones only, with some absent. The top ten clones hold less than 3.5% of a sample with 97,000 or so clones, approximately 88% of them seen once. V gave up 3 bases and J gave up 5 bases, with 23 bases separating them. This CDR3 region has 18 residues. Germline V gene lookup returns CDR1 MGHRA and CDR2 YSYEKL. Material: peripheral blood, obtained on day 0 of AZD1222 vaccination. This sequence was found in an adult in good health. The chain combines TRBV4-1 with TRBJ2-1; a weak D match, TRBD2 (6 bases). CDR3 sequence reads: CASSQAPGLPTNNNEQFF. As DNA, the CDR3 is TGCGCCAGCAGCCAGGCCCCGGGACTCCCGACAAATAACAATGAGCAGTTCTTC.